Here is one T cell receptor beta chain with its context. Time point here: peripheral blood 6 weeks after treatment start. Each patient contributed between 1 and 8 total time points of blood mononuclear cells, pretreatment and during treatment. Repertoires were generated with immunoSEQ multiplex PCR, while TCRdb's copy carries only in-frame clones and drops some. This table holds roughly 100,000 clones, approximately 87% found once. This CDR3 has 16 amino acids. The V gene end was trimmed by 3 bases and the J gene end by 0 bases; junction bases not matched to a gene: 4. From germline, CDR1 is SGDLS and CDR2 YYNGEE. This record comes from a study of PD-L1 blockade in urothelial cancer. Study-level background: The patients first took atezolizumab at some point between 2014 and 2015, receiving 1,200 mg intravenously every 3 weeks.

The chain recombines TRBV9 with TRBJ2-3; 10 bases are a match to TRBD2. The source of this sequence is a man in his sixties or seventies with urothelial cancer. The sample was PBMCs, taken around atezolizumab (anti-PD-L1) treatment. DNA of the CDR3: TGTGCCAGCAGCGAACCACTAGCGGGGAGCACAGATACGCAGTATTTT. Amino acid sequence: CASSEPLAGSTDTQYF.